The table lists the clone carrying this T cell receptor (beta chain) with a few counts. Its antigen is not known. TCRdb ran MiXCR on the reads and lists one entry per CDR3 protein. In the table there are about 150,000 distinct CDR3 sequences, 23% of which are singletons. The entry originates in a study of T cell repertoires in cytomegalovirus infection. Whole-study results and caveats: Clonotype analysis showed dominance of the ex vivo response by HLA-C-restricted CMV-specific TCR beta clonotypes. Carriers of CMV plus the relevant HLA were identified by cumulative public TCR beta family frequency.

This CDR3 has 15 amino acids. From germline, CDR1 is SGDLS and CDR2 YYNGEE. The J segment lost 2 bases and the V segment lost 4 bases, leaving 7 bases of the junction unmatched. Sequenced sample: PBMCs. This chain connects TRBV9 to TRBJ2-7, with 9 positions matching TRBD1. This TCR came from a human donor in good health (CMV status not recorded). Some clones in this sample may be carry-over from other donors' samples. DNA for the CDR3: TGTGCCAGCAGCACCGGGACAGGGTGGGCCTACGAGCAGTACTTC. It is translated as CASSTGTGWAYEQYF.